Shown below are 5 T cell receptor beta chains from a single sample sequenced in a study of blood T cell repertoires in COVID-19. The method was immunoSEQ multiplex PCR; TCRdb's version includes in-frame clones alone and lacks a portion of them. The data hold roughly 57,000 clones, with around 87% observed a single time. What was sequenced was peripheral blood. These receptors were taken from a man aged 55-75 years with active or convalescent COVID-19.

The rearrangement uses TRBV2 and TRBJ1-1; D possibly corresponds to TRBD1 (5 bases). V was pared by 9 bases and J by 3 bases, with 26 bases between. Germline V gives CDR1 SNHLY, CDR2 FYNNEI. The CDR3 runs to 17 residues. Written as DNA, the CDR3 is TGTGCCAGTACCGAGAGTCCAAGTTGGGGGGGTGACACTGAAGCTTTCTTT. Encoded protein: CASTESPSWGGDTEAFF.

The genes are TRBV11-2 and TRBJ1-2, with unresolved D. V lost 5 bases to trimming and J lost 4 bases, with 11 bases between them. Germline V gene data show CDR1 as SGHAT and CDR2 as FQNNGV. The length of the CDR3 is 13 residues. The CDR3 region is CASSPLGLYGYTF. The CDR3 region has the DNA TGTGCCAGCAGCCCCCTGGGCCTCTATGGCTACACCTTC.

This clone is a singleton in its sample. The chain links TRBV29-1 to TRBJ1-1; 9 bases agree with TRBD1. The CDR3 covers 16 residues. The V gene end was trimmed by 4 bases and the J gene end by 4 bases; junction bases not matched to a gene: 13. Germline V CDR1 and CDR2: SQVTM, ANQGSEA. This CDR3 reads CSVVVVDRGYSTEAFF. The CDR3 DNA follows: TGCAGCGTTGTAGTGGTAGACAGGGGGTATAGCACTGAAGCTTTCTTT. Looking up the rest from reference TRBV29-1 and TRBJ1-1 gives the full variable domain: SAVISQKPSRDICQRGTSLTIQCQVDSQVTMMFWYRQQPGQSLTLIATANQGSEATYESGFVIDKFPISRPNLTFSTLTVSNMSPEDSSIYLCSVVVVDRGYSTEAFFGQGTRLTVV.

This rearrangement joins TRBV18 to TRBJ1-1; TRBD1 matches at 7 bases. CDR1 and CDR2 (germline): KGHSH, LQKENI. The junction had 3 bases not matched to a gene; V was cut back by 8 bases and J by 0 bases. The CDR3 sequence is 13 residues long. CDR3 sequence (DNA): TGTGCCAGCCGGGGACAGATGAACACTGAAGCTTTCTTT. Encoded protein: CASRGQMNTEAFF.

The chain employs TRBV11-2 and TRBJ2-1, with 15 bases matching TRBD2. Looked up from germline, CDR1 is SGHAT and CDR2 is FQNNGV. V trimming: 5 bases; J trimming: 9 bases; junction bases outside the gene matches: 5. The CDR3 has 15 residues. In DNA, the CDR3 is TGTGCCAGCAGCACTGGACTAGCGGGAGGGGGTGAGCAGTTCTTC. It is translated as CASSTGLAGGGEQFF.